The sequence of this T cell receptor beta chain was determined in a study of blood T cell repertoires in COVID-19. Produced via immunoSEQ multiplex PCR; TCRdb's table is partial and in-frame only. The sample has 230,000 or so clones; about 86% are singletons. This clonotype originated in a man between 50 and 59 years old who had recovered from COVID-19. The sample was PBMCs or T cells enriched from blood (not recorded which).

The CDR3 coding sequence is TGCAGTGCTAGTGGGAGACCCTACGAGCAGTACTTC. Its translation: CSASGRPYEQYF. V usage is TRBV20-1 and J usage is TRBJ2-7, with D possibly TRBD2 on 5 matching bases. Per germline, CDR1 DFQATT and CDR2 SNEGSKA (reference sequence). This CDR3 spans 12 amino acids. V was shortened by 3 bases and J by 2 bases, with 8 bases between the two germline ends.